This TCR beta chain was documented in a study of T-cell reconstitution after alpha-beta-depleted transplantation in children. V was shortened by 3 bases and J by 8 bases, with 13 bases between the two germline ends. Per the germline V gene, CDR1 is SQVTM and CDR2 is ANQGSEA. This CDR3 is 13 amino acids long. Preparation of the TCRbeta library was carried out with unique molecular identifiers. TCRdb reprocessed the PCR reads with MiXCR, giving one entry per CDR3 protein. The data contain some 590,000 distinct CDR3 sequences, roughly a tenth of them singletons. The origin of this receptor is a human donor who donated a stem cell graft to a child with acute myeloid leukemia. The rearrangement uses TRBV29-1 and TRBJ2-2, with D possibly being TRBD2 (6 bases). This material consisted of PBMCs from the stem cell graft donor, taken from the stem cell graft. CDR3 nucleotide sequence: TGCAGCGTTGATAACCGGGGGAGTGGGGAGCTGTTTTTT. Translated, it gives CSVDNRGSGELFF.